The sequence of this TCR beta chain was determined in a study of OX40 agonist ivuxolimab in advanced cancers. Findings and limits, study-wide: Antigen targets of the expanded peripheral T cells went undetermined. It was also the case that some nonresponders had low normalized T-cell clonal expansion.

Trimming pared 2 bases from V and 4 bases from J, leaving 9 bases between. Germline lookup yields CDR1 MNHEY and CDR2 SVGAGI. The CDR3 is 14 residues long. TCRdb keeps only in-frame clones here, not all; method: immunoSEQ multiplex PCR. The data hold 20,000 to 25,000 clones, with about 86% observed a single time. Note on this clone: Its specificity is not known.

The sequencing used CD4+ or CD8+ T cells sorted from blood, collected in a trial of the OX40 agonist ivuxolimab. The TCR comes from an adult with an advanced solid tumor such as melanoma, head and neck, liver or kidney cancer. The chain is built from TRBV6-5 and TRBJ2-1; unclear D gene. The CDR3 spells CASSYEAAYNEQFF. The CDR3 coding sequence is TGTGCCAGCAGTTACGAGGCTGCTTACAATGAGCAGTTCTTC.